The clone carrying this T cell receptor beta chain showed up many times. Memory CD4+ T cells were sorted as CD4+CD45RO+CD25- cells. The CDR3 has 11 amino acids. CDR1 is SGHDT, CDR2 YYEEEE, per germline. Trimming removed 0 bases at V and 9 bases at J, with 4 bases between. Constant-region reverse primers amplified full-length variable regions, followed by semi-nested Nested Universal Primer A PCR. TCRdb re-called the 5' RACE reads through MiXCR, storing one row per CDR3 protein. Here the sample spans some 32,000 distinct CDR3 sequences, approximately 24% being singletons. The sample taken for sequencing was memory CD4+ T cells sorted from blood. Subset in this sample: memory CD4+ T cells, CD4+CD45RO+CD25-. The sequence came from a female donor with breast cancer. The chain carries TRBV5-6 and TRBJ2-1; D remains ambiguous. DNA for the CDR3: TGTGCCAGCAGCTTGGGGGTTGAGCAGTTCTTC. As protein: CASSLGVEQFF.